Described below is a single T cell receptor beta chain sequence and its context. This sample stems from a study of technical replicates of blood from a few donors. TCRdb's table, derived via immunoSEQ multiplex PCR, lists solely in-frame clones and lacks some. This sample has tens of thousands of clones; approximately 90% occur once, and the top ten carry approximately 4.5%. The CDR3 spans 15 residues. Trimming took off 4 bases at V and 0 bases at J, with 10 bases between the two ends. Germline V gives CDR1 MNHNY, CDR2 SVGAGI (reference sequence). The chain is built from TRBV6-6 and TRBJ1-3, with unresolved D. Sample: PBMCs. The clonotype originates from a human donor in good health. Some clones in this sample may be carry-over from other donors' samples. The CDR3 region is CASSSPTSSGNTIYF. CDR3 DNA sequence: TGTGCCAGCAGTTCCCCAACAAGCTCTGGAAACACCATATATTTT.